This passage covers 17 T cell receptor beta chains from one sample sequenced in a study of T cells in Graves' hyperthyroidism and ophthalmopathy. RNA transcripts were the template for amplifying TCR beta CDR3 regions. The HTBI primer set was used in a first-round RT-PCR of the TCR CDR3. Each CDR3 protein is one row after TCRdb ran MiXCR on the multiplex PCR reads. This table holds about 640,000 distinct CDR3 sequences, around 21% found once. Sequencing was done on a sample of blood. Receptors were obtained from a man aged 25 to 40 with Graves' ophthalmopathy.

The chain joins TRBV2 to TRBJ2-2; 10 bases fit TRBD2. There are 16 residues in the CDR3. Germline CDR1 reads SNHLY; CDR2 reads FYNNEI. V lost 5 bases to trimming and J lost 3 bases; unmatched junction nucleotides: 6. CDR3 protein: CASSTLLAGYTGELFF. In DNA form, the CDR3 reads TGTGCCAGCAGTACACTACTAGCGGGATACACCGGGGAGCTGTTTTTT.

The chain links TRBV28 to TRBJ1-5, with 8 nucleotides matching TRBD1. The CDR3 spans 16 residues. The trim removed 7 bases at V and 2 bases at J, leaving 10 bases unmatched. Germline V CDR1 and CDR2: MDHEN, SYDVKM. In DNA form, the CDR3 reads TGTGCCAGCAAGGGACAGGCTGAGGGTGGCAATCAGCCCCAGCATTTT. Residues: CASKGQAEGGNQPQHF.

The V gene is TRBV4-1, the J gene TRBJ2-7, with 8 bases that match TRBD2. CDR3 length equals 16 residues. CDR1 and CDR2 from the germline V gene are MGHRA and YSYEKL. V lost 0 bases and J lost 4; bases outside the gene matches: 8. CDR3 sequence reads: CASSQDRSGSFYEQYF. CDR3 nucleotide sequence: TGCGCCAGCAGCCAAGATAGGAGCGGGAGTTTTTACGAGCAGTACTTC.

The chain joins TRBV20-1 to TRBJ2-5; the match to TRBD2 covers 14 bases. CDR3 size: 17 residues. From germline, CDR1 is DFQATT and CDR2 SNEGSKA (reference sequence). The V gene end was trimmed by 6 bases and the J gene end by 4 bases; junction bases not matched to a gene: 13. CDR3 protein: CSALPGLAGEVAETQYF. The CDR3 DNA sequence: TGCAGTGCCCTCCCGGGACTAGCGGGAGAAGTCGCAGAGACCCAGTACTTC.

In this sample, this clonotype turned up a few times. V and J are TRBV27 and TRBJ2-5; D gene ambiguous. V lost 3 bases, J lost 3 bases, and 14 bases lay in between. This CDR3 is built from 15 residues. CDR1 is MNHEY, CDR2 SMNVEV, per germline (reference sequence). The CDR3 DNA reads as TGTGCCAGCAGTTTCATGCGCGGCGTTGAAGAGACCCAGTACTTC. This gives the protein CASSFMRGVEETQYF.

The chain recombines TRBV29-1 with TRBJ2-2; a weak D match, TRBD1 (5 bases). The germline gives CDR1 SQVTM, CDR2 ANQGSEA. Trimming pared 5 bases from V and 4 bases from J, leaving 14 bases between. This CDR3 is built from 14 residues. This chain's CDR3 is CSVYVGAATGELFF. The CDR3 DNA follows: TGCAGCGTTTACGTAGGGGCGGCCACCGGGGAGCTGTTTTTT.

This clonotype was detected many times. The chain combines TRBV7-2 with TRBJ2-7; 9 positions agree with TRBD1. Trimming cost V 6 bases and J 2 bases; bases outside gene matches: 2. The V gene's germline CDR1 is SGHTA and CDR2 FQGNSA. The CDR3 spans 13 residues. Here the CDR3 reads CASSGDRAYEQYF. The DNA for the CDR3 is TGTGCCAGCAGTGGGGACAGGGCCTACGAGCAGTACTTC.

The chain combines TRBV28 with TRBJ1-3, with 9 bases that match TRBD1. The CDR3 length is 17 residues. V lost 7 bases and J lost 4; bases outside the gene matches: 14. CDR1 and CDR2 (germline): MDHEN, SYDVKM. In DNA, the CDR3 is TGTGCCAGCACCCTGGGGACAGGGAAACGGACGGGAAACACCATATATTTT. Its protein product is CASTLGTGKRTGNTIYF.

This clonotype was picked up a small number of times. The chain carries TRBV6-4 and TRBJ2-1, with TRBD2 identical over 14 bases. Germline V CDR1 and CDR2: MRHNA, SNTAGT. The CDR3 consists of 16 residues. J lost 8 bases, V lost 4 bases, and 7 bases had no gene match. The CDR3 reads CASSASGTSGSYEQFF. The CDR3 nucleotides are TGTGCCAGCAGTGCCTCCGGGACTAGCGGGAGCTATGAGCAGTTCTTC.

V gene TRBV7-2 combines with J gene TRBJ2-3; D perhaps matches TRBD1 (5 bases). The CDR3 totals 16 residues. Trimming removed 1 base at V and 2 bases at J, with 13 bases between. In germline, CDR1 is SGHTA, CDR2 FQGNSA. Written as DNA, the CDR3 is TGTGCCAGCAGCTTAGAGTGGGGCCGGGCCACAGATACGCAGTATTTT. Its translation is CASSLEWGRATDTQYF.

This clonotype was seen only once. A clone one base away is much larger, so this may be a read error. The chain employs TRBV27 and TRBJ2-1; 8 bases align to TRBD2. This CDR3 comprises 15 residues. From germline, CDR1 is MNHEY and CDR2 SMNVEV (reference sequence). The CDR3 spells CGSSLMSGRYNEQFF. CDR3 bases: TGTGGCAGCAGTTTAATGAGCGGGAGATACAATGAGCAGTTCTTC.

This clonotype showed up many times. The V call is TRBV20-1, the J call TRBJ1-5, with TRBD1 identical over 11 bases. Germline V CDR1 and CDR2: DFQATT, SNEGSKA (reference sequence). V gave up 6 bases and J gave up 0 bases; unmatched junction bases: 10. The CDR3 is made up of 17 amino acids. Here the CDR3 DNA reads TGCAGTGCAAGGACCGGGACAGGGGGTTATAGCAATCAGCCCCAGCATTTT. Residues: CSARTGTGGYSNQPQHF.

In its sample, this clonotype was seen a few times. The chain couples TRBV18 to TRBJ2-2, with TRBD1 identical over 7 bases. Germline CDR1 reads KGHSH; CDR2 reads LQKENI. This CDR3 is 16 amino acids long. Unmatched junction bases numbered 15, after V lost 4 bases and J lost 10 bases. The CDR3 here is CASSQAGTVVQLELFF. The CDR3 bases are TGTGCCAGCTCACAGGCCGGGACAGTAGTTCAGCTGGAGCTGTTTTTT. The whole variable domain, remainder taken from reference TRBV18 and TRBJ2-2, is NAGVMQNPRHLVRRRGQEARLRCSPMKGHSHVYWYRQLPEEGLKFMVYLQKENIIDESGMPKERFSAEFPKEGPSILRIQQVVRGDSAAYFCASSQAGTVVQLELFFGEGSRLTVL.

This clonotype was observed once. V is TRBV10-1 and J is TRBJ2-1; the match to TRBD2 covers 10 bases. V shed 3 bases and J 10 bases; nucleotides not matched to a gene: 12. This CDR3 region has 16 residues. Looked up from germline, CDR1 is WNHNN and CDR2 is SYGVQD (reference sequence). DNA for the CDR3: TGCGCCAGCAGTGACTCACTAGCGGGATCTTTTTGGGAGCAGTTCTTC. This sequence encodes CASSDSLAGSFWEQFF.

V is TRBV7-3 and J is TRBJ2-3; D is possibly TRBD2 (5 bases). This CDR3 region has 14 residues. The V gene lost 5 bases and the J gene lost 7 bases, with 16 bases spanning the gap. Germline-derived CDR1 and CDR2 are SGHTA and FQGTGA. The CDR3 sequence: CASSLGRSGNTQYF. CDR3 bases: TGTGCCAGCAGCCTGGGCCGGTCCGGGAATACGCAGTATTTT.

The CDR3 DNA is TGTGCCATCAGTGAGGGCGAAACCTACGAGCAGTACTTC. This gives the protein CAISEGETYEQYF. V is TRBV10-3 and J is TRBJ2-7; D unresolved. This CDR3 has 13 residues. Germline CDR1 and CDR2: ENHRY and SYGVKD. The V end lost 2 bases, the J end lost 2 bases, and 7 bases lay between the germline ends.

V and J are TRBV30 and TRBJ1-2; D may be TRBD1 (5 bases). V lost 3 bases to trimming and J lost 10 bases, with 18 bases between them. Germline assignment: CDR1 GTSNPN and CDR2 SVGIG (reference sequence). This CDR3 comprises 13 residues. The CDR3 DNA follows: TGTGCCTGGAGCGGCGGGGGAGCCTCAATCTACACCTTC. Amino acids: CAWSGGGASIYTF.